This entry describes one T cell receptor (beta chain). The data derive from a study of blood T cell repertoires in COVID-19. Study background: Donors in the United States, Italy and Spain gave samples during acute or convalescent COVID-19.

CDR3 length: 14 residues. V was clipped by 7 bases and J by 7 bases, with 14 bases between them. Germline CDR1 MNHEY, CDR2 SVGAGI. In the source study's methods: Estimation of nucleated cell counts relied on the amplification of reference gene primers. TCRdb keeps only in-frame clones here, not all; method: immunoSEQ multiplex PCR. V, J and clone size are taken as reported in that table, and D and trimming were inferred from the DNA itself. This table has 65,000 to 90,000 clones, around 87% appearing once. V gene TRBV6-5 combines with J gene TRBJ1-6; a possible D gene is TRBD1 (5 bases). The sample consisted of peripheral blood. This TCR was recovered from a woman between 18 and 29 years old with acute or convalescent COVID-19. CDR3 sequence reads: CASKAGIQNSPLHF. The DNA for the CDR3 is TGTGCCAGCAAGGCAGGGATACAGAATTCACCCCTCCACTTT.